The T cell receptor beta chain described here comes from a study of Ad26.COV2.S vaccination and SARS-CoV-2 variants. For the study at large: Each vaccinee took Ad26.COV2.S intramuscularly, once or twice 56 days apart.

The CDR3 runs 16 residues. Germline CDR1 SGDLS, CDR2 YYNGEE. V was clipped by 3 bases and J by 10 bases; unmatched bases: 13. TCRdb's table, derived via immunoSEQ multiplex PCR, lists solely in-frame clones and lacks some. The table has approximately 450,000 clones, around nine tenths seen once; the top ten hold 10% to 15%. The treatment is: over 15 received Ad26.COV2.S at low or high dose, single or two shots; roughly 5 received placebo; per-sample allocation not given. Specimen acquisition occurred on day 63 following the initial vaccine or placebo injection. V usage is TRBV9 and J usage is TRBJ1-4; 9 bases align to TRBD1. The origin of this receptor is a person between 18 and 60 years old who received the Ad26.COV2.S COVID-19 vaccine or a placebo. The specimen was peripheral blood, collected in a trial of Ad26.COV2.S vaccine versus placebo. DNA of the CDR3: TGTGCCAGCAGCGCCTACCGGGGACAGGGCTTAGGAAAACTGTTTTTT. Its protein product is CASSAYRGQGLGKLFF.